This entry describes one TCR beta chain. Those enrolled, adults aged roughly 18 to 95 years, came from 24 US areas. Cohort assignment relied on participant-reported clinical history. In the original processing: Estimated nucleated cell counts came from reference gene primer amplification. TCRdb keeps only in-frame clones here, not all; method: immunoSEQ multiplex PCR. D and trimming were read from the DNA, whereas the V and J calls and clone size are those reported in that table. The sample carries around 250,000 clones, about nine tenths recorded once. The data were taken from a study of blood T cell repertoires in COVID-19. About the study: Some COVID-19 samples were acute and others convalescent; all came from the United States, Italy and Spain.

The sequencing input was PBMCs or T cells enriched from blood (not recorded which). The receptor comes from a man between 50 and 59 years old who had been exposed to COVID-19.

The DNA for the CDR3 is TGTGCCAGCAAAATCGAGGTCAGGTCCATTCCAGGGGTGGTAAAACAGGGGGCGACAGATACGCAGTATTTT. The encoded protein is CASKIEVRSIPGVVKQGATDTQYF. The V call is TRBV21-1, the J call TRBJ2-3; the table's D call TRBD1 went unverified against the DNA. TRBV21-1 is classified as a pseudogene. The CDR3 sequence is 24 residues long.